This T cell receptor beta chain is from a study of glioma-infiltrating T cells. Study outcomes and limitations: Above-expected tissue-blood divergence occurred in all gliomas, most in low-grade ones.

This clonotype was counted ten times or more. Antigen specificity is unknown. V was trimmed by 1 base and J by 7 bases, leaving 16 bases between them. The CDR3 spans 15 residues. Germline V lookup: CDR1 SGHDN, CDR2 FVKESK. The iRepertoire nested amplicon-rescue multiplex PCR amplified TCR alpha and beta CDR3s from RNA. Input was roughly 100-450 ng of tissue mRNA or PBMC total RNA. TCRdb recomputed calls from the multiplex PCR reads with MiXCR, one row per CDR3 protein. The data show approximately 190,000 distinct CDR3 sequences, 32% seen once. Sequences were obtained from glioma tissue, nonneoplastic brain tissue, or PBMCs (not recorded which). This chain links TRBV14 with TRBJ1-2; TRBD1 is a possible D gene (6 bases). The clonotype comes from a human donor with low-grade glioma or glioblastoma, undergoing nonglioma brain surgery, or in good health (not recorded which). This chain's CDR3 is CASSQAAGEPGGYTF. In DNA form, the CDR3 reads TGTGCCAGCAGCCAAGCGGCAGGGGAGCCCGGTGGCTACACCTTC. Supplemented by reference TRBV14 and TRBJ1-2, the full variable domain reads EAGVTQFPSHSVIEKGQTVTLRCDPISGHDNLYWYRRVMGKEIKFLLHFVKESKQDESGMPNNRFLAERTGGTYSTLKVQPAELEDSGVYFCASSQAAGEPGGYTFGSGTRLTVV.